These 15 T cell receptor beta chains were all obtained from the same sample, sequenced in a study of CD8+CD57+ T cells in acquired aplastic anemia. Genomic DNA templated the TCR beta VDJ and CDR3 profiling. TCRdb independently ran MiXCR on the reads; one entry per CDR3 protein. The table records tens of thousands of distinct CDR3 sequences, 55% of them present only once. Sequencing input: sorted CD4+, CD8+, or CD8+CD57+ T cells (not recorded which) from PBMCs. Receptors were obtained from a human donor in good health, serving as a control.

The V and J genes are TRBV24-1 and TRBJ2-7; D is possibly TRBD1 or TRBD2 (7 bases each). Germline CDR1 reads KGHDR; CDR2 reads SFDVKD. V lost 3 bases to trimming and J lost 7 bases, with 18 bases between them. The CDR3 is 15 amino acids. This CDR3 reads CATSDEPQGGREQYF. In DNA, the CDR3 is TGTGCCACCAGTGATGAACCCCAGGGGGGGCGGGAGCAGTACTTC.

The chain combines TRBV20-1 with TRBJ1-2; 8 bases align to TRBD1. This CDR3 comprises 14 residues. J lost 2 bases, V lost 5 bases, and 7 bases had no gene match. CDR1 and CDR2 from the germline V gene are DFQATT and SNEGSKA (reference sequence). This CDR3 is CSASGGGDNYGYTF. The CDR3 nucleotides read TGCAGTGCTTCAGGGGGCGGGGACAACTATGGCTACACCTTC.

This clonotype was recorded many times. DNA for the CDR3: TGTGCCAGTAGTCGCACACTTCTAGCGGGGGCGCGGGGGGAGACCCAGTACTTC. Amino acid sequence: CASSRTLLAGARGETQYF. The chain carries TRBV19 and TRBJ2-5, with 10 bases aligning to TRBD2. CDR1 is LNHDA, CDR2 SQIVND, per germline (reference sequence). V lost 5 bases and J lost 5; bases outside the gene matches: 17. This CDR3 has 18 residues.

This rearrangement joins TRBV2 to TRBJ2-3, with TRBD1 matching over 12 bases. The CDR3 totals 15 residues. Germline V gene lookup returns CDR1 SNHLY and CDR2 FYNNEI. The trim removed 7 bases at V and 5 bases at J, leaving 7 bases unmatched. The CDR3 DNA reads TGTGCCAGCACCCCGGGACAGGGGGCGGGAGATACGCAGTATTTT. This sequence encodes CASTPGQGAGDTQYF. Complete variable domain (other parts from reference TRBV2 and TRBJ2-3): EPEVTQTPSHQVTQMGQEVILRCVPISNHLYFYWYRQILGQKVEFLVSFYNNEISEKSEIFDDQFSVERPDGSNFTLKIRSTKLEDSAMYFCASTPGQGAGDTQYFGPGTRLTVL.

In this sample, this clonotype turned up many times. The chain joins TRBV7-9 to TRBJ1-3, with 9 bases fitting TRBD1. The germline gives CDR1 SEHNR, CDR2 FQNEAQ (reference sequence). The CDR3 loop spans 16 amino acids. Germline trimming cut 5 bases from V and 1 base from J; bases unmatched to any gene: 6. CDR3 region: CASSPTGGTSGNTIYF. For the CDR3, the DNA is TGTGCCAGCAGCCCAACAGGGGGCACTTCTGGAAACACCATATATTTT.

The CDR3 DNA reads as TGTGCCAGCAGCATCACTAGACTTAGCAATGAGCAGTTCTTC. Translating it yields CASSITRLSNEQFF. V is TRBV7-3 and J is TRBJ2-1; D may be TRBD2 (5 bases). Trimming cost V 5 bases and J 6 bases, with 14 bases left between them. This CDR3 region has 14 residues. From germline, CDR1 is SGHTA and CDR2 FQGTGA.

By share, this clonotype ranks as medium-sized. This chain joins TRBV29-1 and TRBJ2-1; a weak D match, TRBD2 (6 bases). Germline CDR1 and CDR2: SQVTM and ANQGSEA. This CDR3 comprises 14 residues. V lost 6 bases, J lost 0 bases, and 12 bases lay in between. This CDR3 reads CSVAGTGSYNEQFF. In DNA form, the CDR3 reads TGCAGCGTCGCGGGGACTGGCTCCTACAATGAGCAGTTCTTC.

This clonotype was picked up one time. V gene TRBV20-1 combines with J gene TRBJ1-1; the D is unclear. Trimming stripped 4 bases from V and 6 bases from J, with 9 bases between. The germline V gene encodes CDR1 DFQATT and CDR2 SNEGSKA (reference sequence). The CDR3 totals 11 residues. For the CDR3, the DNA is TGCAGTGCTACAACTCACGCTGAAGCTTTCTTT. It specifies CSATTHAEAFF.

V is TRBV7-8 and J is TRBJ2-7, with 9 bases identical to TRBD1. The V gene end was trimmed by 2 bases and the J gene end by 4 bases; junction bases not matched to a gene: 9. The CDR3 has 16 residues. In germline, CDR1 is SGHVS, CDR2 FQNEAQ. The CDR3 is CASSLTGTGRLYEQYF. The CDR3 DNA is TGTGCCAGCAGCTTAACAGGGACAGGGCGGCTGTACGAGCAGTACTTC.

This clonotype showed up many times. The chain employs TRBV7-9 and TRBJ2-7; perhaps D is TRBD1 or TRBD2 (5 bases each). The CDR3 sequence is 15 residues long. Trimming pared 7 bases from V and 10 bases from J, leaving 26 bases between. The V gene's germline CDR1 is SEHNR and CDR2 FQNEAQ (reference sequence). This CDR3 reads CASTTSRAGTGKQYF. CDR3 DNA: TGTGCCAGCACCACTAGTAGGGCAGGGACGGGTAAACAGTACTTC.

This clonotype came up many times. The CDR3 here is CASSQNGRAGTDTQYF. The CDR3 region has the DNA TGCGCCAGCAGCCAGAACGGGAGGGCCGGTACAGATACGCAGTATTTT. This sequence joins TRBV4-1 and TRBJ2-3; 8 bases fit TRBD2. The germline CDR1 and CDR2 sequences are MGHRA and YSYEKL. The V segment lost 3 bases and the J segment 3 bases; nucleotides outside the gene matches: 8. CDR3 length: 16 residues.

The CDR3 nucleotides read TGTGCCAGCAGCTTAGGACCGCTCTACGAGCAGTACTTC. Translating gives CASSLGPLYEQYF. The chain uses TRBV7-9 and TRBJ2-7, with no clear D. The CDR3 runs to 13 residues. CDR1 and CDR2 from the germline V gene are SEHNR and FQNEAQ (reference sequence). V lost 1 base and J 3 bases, leaving 7 bases between the germline ends.

The chain carries TRBV11-2 and TRBJ2-2; 9 bases align to TRBD2. Per germline, CDR1 SGHAT and CDR2 FQNNGV. The CDR3 sequence is 16 residues long. CDR3 sequence reads: CVSSLELAGVSGELFF. DNA for the CDR3: TGTGTCAGTAGCTTAGAGTTAGCGGGAGTCTCCGGGGAGCTGTTTTTT. The whole variable domain, remainder taken from reference TRBV11-2 and TRBJ2-2, is EAGVAQSPRYKIIEKRQSVAFWCNPISGHATLYWYQQILGQGPKLLIQFQNNGVVDDSQLPKDRFSAERLKGVDSTLKIQPAKLEDSAVYLCVSSLELAGVSGELFFGEGSRLTVL.

The rearrangement links TRBV7-3 to TRBJ1-2, with D unclear. The CDR3 is made up of 13 amino acids. V lost 5 bases and J lost 4, with 11 bases in between. CDR1 SGHTA and CDR2 FQGTGA come from the germline V gene. The CDR3 nucleotides read TGTGCCAGCAGCCCCAATCCAGGCTATGGCTACACCTTC. Its protein is CASSPNPGYGYTF. Based on the CDR3 plus reference TRBV7-3 and TRBJ1-2, the full variable domain is GAGVSQTPSNKVTEKGKYVELRCDPISGHTALYWYRQSLGQGPEFLIYFQGTGAADDSGLPNDRFFAVRPEGSVSTLKIQRTERGDSAVYLCASSPNPGYGYTFGSGTRLTVV.

This clonotype was found many times. The chain employs TRBV5-8 and TRBJ1-5; tentatively, D is TRBD1 (6 bases). The germline gives CDR1 SGHTS, CDR2 YDEGEE. This CDR3 region has 15 residues. The germline V and J ends were trimmed by 2 bases and 5 bases, with 14 bases remaining between them. CDR3 region: CASSFHGRGDQPQHF. The CDR3 DNA reads as TGTGCCAGCAGCTTTCACGGGAGGGGGGATCAGCCCCAGCATTTT.